This T cell receptor beta chain appears in the sequencing data of a study of T cells in Graves' hyperthyroidism and ophthalmopathy. Study-level background: The authors collected peripheral blood at initial diagnosis, before any treatment. Notes on the study in general: Most thyroid clonotypes expanded above 0.001 appeared in blood too.

Amplification yielded TCR beta CDR3 regions, with RNA transcripts as the source. Primed by the HTBI set, a first-round RT-PCR was run on the TCR CDR3. Each CDR3 protein gets one entry after TCRdb re-called the multiplex PCR reads with MiXCR. The table lists 500,000 or so distinct CDR3 sequences, approximately 17% of them singletons. The CDR3 sequence is 15 residues long. V was pared by 1 base and J by 5 bases, with 7 bases of the junction left unmatched. Orbital computed tomography and thyroid ultrasound, together with serum TRAb and thyroxine and clinical symptoms, were used for diagnoses. This clonotype appeared many times. What it recognizes is unknown.

This sequence joins TRBV12-3 or TRBV12-4 and TRBJ2-5; 7 nucleotides line up with TRBD2. The sequenced material came from blood. The origin of this receptor is a woman in her late teens or twenties with Graves' ophthalmopathy. CDR3 sequence: CASSLVGEGYETQYF. CDR3 bases: TGTGCCAGCAGTTTAGTAGGGGAGGGCTATGAGACCCAGTACTTC.